These 20 T cell receptor beta chains originate from one sample sequenced in a study of vaccination and CD4 T cells after COVID-19. As to treatment: approximately nine-day PBMC culture with coronavirus spike peptide pools or control peptides (ViraFEST assay). Researchers used the Oncomine TCR Beta short-read assay to sequence DNA from cultured CD4+ T cells. MiXCR was run by TCRdb on the PCR reads, yielding one entry per CDR3 protein. In the table there are 7,000 to 9,000 distinct CDR3 sequences, 60% of which are singletons. Their target antigens are unknown. This sample comprised cultured CD4+ T cells from blood, obtained after SARS-CoV-2 vaccination. These receptors all come from a human donor with COVID-19.

This chain links TRBV7-2 with TRBJ2-5, with 7 bases lining up with TRBD2. This CDR3 has 13 amino acids. V was pared by 7 bases and J by 4 bases, with 6 bases of the junction left unmatched. Germline V CDR1 and CDR2: SGHTA, FQGNSA. The CDR3 spells CASKNPGGETQYF. The CDR3 DNA reads as TGTGCCAGCAAAAACCCGGGGGGAGAGACCCAGTACTTC.

This clonotype was observed once. The chain carries TRBV11-2 and TRBJ2-7; tentative D call: TRBD2 (7 bases). CDR3 length: 14 residues. V dropped 5 bases and J dropped 3 bases, with 14 bases sitting between them. The germline V gene has CDR1 SGHAT and CDR2 FQNNGV. CDR3 sequence: CASSPFGGLYEQYF. The CDR3 DNA reads as TGTGCCAGCAGCCCCTTCGGGGGGCTCTACGAGCAGTACTTC.

This chain connects TRBV6-2 or TRBV6-3 to TRBJ2-3, with D tentatively TRBD1 or TRBD2 (6 bases each). Looked up from germline, CDR1 is MNHEY and CDR2 is SVGEGT. The length of the CDR3 is 18 residues. V was pared by 6 bases and J by 0 bases, with 22 bases between. In DNA form, the CDR3 reads TGTGCCAGCAGCCGCCTTCCCACGGGGGCTGCTAGCACAGATACGCAGTATTTT. This sequence encodes CASSRLPTGAASTDTQYF.

This chain connects TRBV7-2 to TRBJ1-4, with D possibly TRBD1 on 6 matching bases. Deletions cut 5 bases from V and 1 base from J, with 11 bases between. CDR3 length: 15 residues. CDR1 SGHTA and CDR2 FQGNSA come from the germline V gene. The CDR3 protein is CASSVNRVTNEKLFF. CDR3 nucleotide sequence: TGTGCCAGCAGCGTAAACAGGGTAACTAATGAAAAACTGTTTTTT.

This CDR3 is CASSLTPNPNYGYTF. CDR3 nucleotide sequence: TGTGCCAGCAGCTTAACCCCAAATCCTAACTATGGCTACACCTTC. The V call is TRBV7-2, the J call TRBJ1-2, with D hard to call. This CDR3 contains 15 residues. Germline assignment: CDR1 SGHTA and CDR2 FQGNSA. V was clipped by 2 bases and J by 0 bases, with 10 bases between them.

V is TRBV20-1 and J is TRBJ2-5; 10 bases agree with TRBD2. The V gene's germline CDR1 is DFQATT and CDR2 SNEGSKA (reference sequence). There are 15 residues in the CDR3. The V gene end was trimmed by 6 bases and the J gene end by 5 bases; junction bases not matched to a gene: 12. CDR3 sequence: CSAPVSGGVAETQYF. CDR3 DNA: TGCAGTGCCCCCGTGAGCGGGGGGGTGGCCGAGACCCAGTACTTC.

For the CDR3, the DNA is TGCAGTGCCGACTCAGCCAAGCAGTACTTC. This gives the protein CSADSAKQYF. The chain has TRBV20-1 and TRBJ2-7, with D unclear. There are 10 residues in the CDR3. Deletions cut 6 bases from V and 8 bases from J, with 11 bases between. Germline V gene data show CDR1 as DFQATT and CDR2 as SNEGSKA (reference sequence).

This chain joins TRBV7-3 and TRBJ2-2, with 11 bases aligning to TRBD2. Per germline, CDR1 SGHTA and CDR2 FQGTGA. This CDR3 is built from 17 residues. The trim removed 4 bases at V and 5 bases at J, leaving 9 bases unmatched. CDR3 nucleotides: TGTGCCAGCAGCTCCAGGAACCTAGCGGGGGGAACCGGGGAGCTGTTTTTT. It is translated as CASSSRNLAGGTGELFF.

The chain combines TRBV5-1 with TRBJ1-5, with D perhaps TRBD1 (5 bases). V was shortened by 2 bases and J by 7 bases, with 13 bases between the two germline ends. Germline CDR1 SGHRS, CDR2 YFSETQ. The CDR3 has 14 amino acids. The CDR3 DNA is TGCGCCAGCAGCTTAGGACACGGAGGGCAGCCCCAGCATTTT. Translation gives CASSLGHGGQPQHF.

The chain carries TRBV15 and TRBJ1-6; D call uncertain. Looked up from germline, CDR1 is LNHNV and CDR2 is YYDKDF (reference sequence). The CDR3 sequence is 14 residues long. Trimming removed 6 bases from V and 4 bases from J, with 10 bases in between. The CDR3 region has the DNA TGTGCCACCAGACCAGGAGAATATAATTCACCCCTCCACTTT. Residues: CATRPGEYNSPLHF.

This clonotype was observed a handful of times. The rearrangement uses TRBV28 and TRBJ1-2; unclear D gene. The CDR3 loop spans 11 amino acids. V lost 4 bases and J lost 8, with 8 bases in between. Germline lookup yields CDR1 MDHEN and CDR2 SYDVKM. As DNA, the CDR3 is TGTGCCAGCAGTTCGGACTTGGGCTACACCTTC. Encoded protein: CASSSDLGYTF.

The genes are TRBV6-2 or TRBV6-3 and TRBJ1-6, with unresolved D. Germline loops: CDR1 MNHEY, CDR2 SVGEGT. The CDR3 runs 15 residues. The germline V and J ends were trimmed by 6 bases and 1 base, with 10 bases remaining between them. The chain's CDR3 is CASSQTNSYNSPLHF. CDR3 bases: TGTGCCAGCAGCCAGACGAATTCCTATAATTCACCCCTCCACTTT.

This chain connects TRBV20-1 to TRBJ1-5; D gene uncertain. From germline, CDR1 is DFQATT and CDR2 SNEGSKA (reference sequence). The CDR3 is made up of 14 amino acids. V was cut by 0 bases and J by 7 bases, with 13 bases left in between. The CDR3 bases are TGCAGTGCTAGAGATAGGGCCGCGGAGCAGCCCCAGCATTTT. This translates into CSARDRAAEQPQHF.

This CDR3 is CAWNRLAGGTDTQYF. CDR3 DNA sequence: TGTGCCTGGAACAGACTAGCGGGGGGCACAGATACGCAGTATTTT. V is TRBV30 and J is TRBJ2-3, with TRBD2 identical over 12 bases. CDR1 GTSNPN and CDR2 SVGIG come from the germline V gene (reference sequence). This CDR3 is 15 amino acids long. V lost 4 bases and J lost 1; bases outside the gene matches: 3. The entire variable domain, with the rest obtained from reference TRBV30 and TRBJ2-3, is as follows: SQTIHQWPATLVQPVGSPLSLECTVEGTSNPNLYWYRQAAGRGLQLLFYSVGIGQISSEVPQNLSASRPQDRQFILSSKKLLLSDSGFYLCAWNRLAGGTDTQYFGPGTRLTVL.

The chain uses TRBV6-5 and TRBJ2-7, with a tentative D call TRBD2 (5 bases). The germline V gene has CDR1 MNHEY and CDR2 SVGAGI. The CDR3 has 13 residues. V lost 2 bases and J lost 1, with 6 bases in between. The chain's CDR3 is CASSYGGSYEQYF. CDR3 DNA: TGTGCCAGCAGTTACGGAGGTTCCTACGAGCAGTACTTC.

The chain employs TRBV6-1 and TRBJ1-5; D not certain. V lost 1 base to trimming and J lost 0 bases, with 4 bases between them. There are 14 residues in the CDR3. Germline V CDR1 and CDR2: MNHNS, SASEGT. The CDR3 region is CASSEVNSNQPQHF. The CDR3 DNA reads TGTGCCAGCAGTGAAGTGAATAGCAATCAGCCCCAGCATTTT.

The chain links TRBV10-3 to TRBJ2-2; D call uncertain. This CDR3 comprises 12 residues. V was cut by 8 bases and J by 5 bases, with 9 bases left in between. Germline CDR1 and CDR2: ENHRY and SYGVKD. The CDR3 here is CAIGSRTGELFF. The CDR3 DNA reads as TGTGCCATCGGGTCAAGGACCGGGGAGCTGTTTTTT.

The chain has TRBV10-3 and TRBJ1-2; possible D gene TRBD1, 6 bases. Trimming left V 4 bases short and J 4 bases short, with 13 bases between. This CDR3 contains 14 residues. Germline V gene lookup returns CDR1 ENHRY and CDR2 SYGVKD. The CDR3 region has the DNA TGTGCCATCAGTGTTACCGGGACAAGCTATGGCTACACCTTC. This translates into CAISVTGTSYGYTF.

This clonotype has more than one count but fewer than ten. The V call is TRBV6-2 or TRBV6-3, the J call TRBJ2-3; 12 bases line up with TRBD2. The V gene end was trimmed by 5 bases and the J gene end by 2 bases; junction bases not matched to a gene: 5. Per germline, CDR1 MNHEY and CDR2 SVGEGT. The CDR3 loop spans 16 amino acids. The CDR3 sequence is CASSPLAGGPTDTQYF. In nucleotides, the CDR3 is TGTGCCAGCAGTCCCCTAGCGGGGGGGCCCACAGATACGCAGTATTTT.

This clonotype has a single count. The V call is TRBV10-1, the J call TRBJ2-4; possible D gene TRBD1, 6 bases. The ends were cut back, 4 bases at V and 0 bases at J, with 13 bases in the middle. The CDR3 is 16 residues long. Germline V CDR1 and CDR2: WNHNN, SYGVQD (reference sequence). The CDR3 spells CASSGGLGLAKNIQYF. The CDR3 DNA is TGCGCCAGCAGTGGGGGGCTTGGGCTAGCCAAAAACATTCAGTACTTC.